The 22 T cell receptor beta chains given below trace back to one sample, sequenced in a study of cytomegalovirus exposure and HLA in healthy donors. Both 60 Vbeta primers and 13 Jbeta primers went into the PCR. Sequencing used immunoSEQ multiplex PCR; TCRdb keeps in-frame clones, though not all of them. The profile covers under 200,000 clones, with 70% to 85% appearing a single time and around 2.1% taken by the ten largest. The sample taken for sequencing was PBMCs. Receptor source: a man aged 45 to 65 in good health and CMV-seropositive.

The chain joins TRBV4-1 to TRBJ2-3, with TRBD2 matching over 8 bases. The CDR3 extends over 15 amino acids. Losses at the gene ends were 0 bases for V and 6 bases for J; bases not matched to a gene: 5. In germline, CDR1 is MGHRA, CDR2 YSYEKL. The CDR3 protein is CASSQDPGGGDTQYF. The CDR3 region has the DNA TGCGCCAGCAGCCAAGATCCCGGGGGGGGTGATACGCAGTATTTT.

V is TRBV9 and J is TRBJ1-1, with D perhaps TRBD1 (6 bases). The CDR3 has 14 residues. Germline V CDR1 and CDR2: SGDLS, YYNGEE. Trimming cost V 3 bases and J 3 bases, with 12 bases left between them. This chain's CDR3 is CASSEDQGYTEAFF. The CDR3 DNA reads TGTGCCAGCAGCGAGGACCAGGGGTACACTGAAGCTTTCTTT.

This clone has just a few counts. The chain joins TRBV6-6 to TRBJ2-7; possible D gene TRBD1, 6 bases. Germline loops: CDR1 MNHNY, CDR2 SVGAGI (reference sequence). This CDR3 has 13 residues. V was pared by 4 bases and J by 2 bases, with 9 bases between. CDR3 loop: CASSSRDTYEQYF. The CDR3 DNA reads TGTGCCAGCAGTTCGAGGGACACCTACGAGCAGTACTTC.

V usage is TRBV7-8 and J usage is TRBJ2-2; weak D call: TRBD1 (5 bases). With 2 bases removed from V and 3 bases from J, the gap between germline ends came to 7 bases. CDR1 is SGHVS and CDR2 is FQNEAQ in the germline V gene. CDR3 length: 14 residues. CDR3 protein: CASSLRGDTGELFF. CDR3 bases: TGTGCCAGCAGCTTAAGGGGTGACACCGGGGAGCTGTTTTTT.

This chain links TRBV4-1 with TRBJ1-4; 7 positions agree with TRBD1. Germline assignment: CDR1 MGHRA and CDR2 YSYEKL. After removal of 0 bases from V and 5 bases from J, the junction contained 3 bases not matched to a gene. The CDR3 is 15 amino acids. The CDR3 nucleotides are TGCGCCAGCAGCCAAGAGGGACAGCACAATGAAAAACTGTTTTTT. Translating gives CASSQEGQHNEKLFF.

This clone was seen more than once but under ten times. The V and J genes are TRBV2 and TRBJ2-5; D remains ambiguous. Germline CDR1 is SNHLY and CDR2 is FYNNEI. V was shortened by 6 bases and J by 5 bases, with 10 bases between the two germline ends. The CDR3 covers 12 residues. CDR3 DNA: TGTGCCAGCAGCGAGCGTCGGGAGACCCAGTACTTC. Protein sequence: CASSERRETQYF.

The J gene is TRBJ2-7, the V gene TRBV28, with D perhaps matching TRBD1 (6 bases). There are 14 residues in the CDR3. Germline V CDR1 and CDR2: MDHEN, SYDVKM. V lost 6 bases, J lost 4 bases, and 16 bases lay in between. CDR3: CASSPVAGAYEQYF. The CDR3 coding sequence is TGTGCCAGCAGCCCAGTGGCAGGGGCATACGAGCAGTACTTC.

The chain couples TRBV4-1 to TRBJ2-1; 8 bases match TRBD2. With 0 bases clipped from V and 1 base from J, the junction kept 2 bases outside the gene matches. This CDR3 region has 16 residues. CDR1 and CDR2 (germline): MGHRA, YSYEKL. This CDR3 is CASSQEGTRSYNEQFF. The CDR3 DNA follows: TGCGCCAGCAGCCAAGAAGGGACTAGGTCCTACAATGAGCAGTTCTTC.

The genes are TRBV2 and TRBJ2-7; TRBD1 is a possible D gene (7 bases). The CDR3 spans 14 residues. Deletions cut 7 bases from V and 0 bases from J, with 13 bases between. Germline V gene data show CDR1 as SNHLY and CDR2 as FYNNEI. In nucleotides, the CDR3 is TGTGCCAGCACCCGACAGGGAGGCTCCTACGAGCAGTACTTC. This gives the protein CASTRQGGSYEQYF. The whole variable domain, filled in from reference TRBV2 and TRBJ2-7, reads EPEVTQTPSHQVTQMGQEVILRCVPISNHLYFYWYRQILGQKVEFLVSFYNNEISEKSEIFDDQFSVERPDGSNFTLKIRSTKLEDSAMYFCASTRQGGSYEQYFGPGTRLTVT.

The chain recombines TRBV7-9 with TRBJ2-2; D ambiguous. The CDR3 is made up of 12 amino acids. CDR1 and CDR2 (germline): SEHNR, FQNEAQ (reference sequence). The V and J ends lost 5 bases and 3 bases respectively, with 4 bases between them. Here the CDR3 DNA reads TGTGCCAGCAGCCCGGACACCGGGGAGCTGTTTTTT. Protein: CASSPDTGELFF.

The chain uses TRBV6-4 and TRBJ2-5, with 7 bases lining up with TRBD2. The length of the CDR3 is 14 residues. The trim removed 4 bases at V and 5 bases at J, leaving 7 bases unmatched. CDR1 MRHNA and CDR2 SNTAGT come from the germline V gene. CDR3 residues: CASSASTSWETQYF. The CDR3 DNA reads TGTGCCAGCAGTGCCTCGACTAGCTGGGAGACCCAGTACTTC.

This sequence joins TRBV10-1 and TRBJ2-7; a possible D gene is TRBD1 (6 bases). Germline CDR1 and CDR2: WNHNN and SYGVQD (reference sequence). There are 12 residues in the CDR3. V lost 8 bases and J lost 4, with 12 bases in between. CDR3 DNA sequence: TGCGCCAGCGGGCAGGGGCGTTACGAGCAGTACTTC. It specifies CASGQGRYEQYF.

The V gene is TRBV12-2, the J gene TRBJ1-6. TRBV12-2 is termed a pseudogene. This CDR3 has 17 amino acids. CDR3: CASRLAVPPSGGSPLHF. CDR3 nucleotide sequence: TGTGCAAGTCGCTTAGCTGTGCCCCCCTCCGGTGGTTCACCCCTCCACTTT.

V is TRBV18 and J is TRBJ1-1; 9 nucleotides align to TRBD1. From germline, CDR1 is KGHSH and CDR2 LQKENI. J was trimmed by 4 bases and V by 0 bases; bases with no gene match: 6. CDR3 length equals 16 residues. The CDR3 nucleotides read TGTGCCAGCTCACCACCATCTTTGGACAGGGGCACTGAAGCTTTCTTT. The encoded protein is CASSPPSLDRGTEAFF.

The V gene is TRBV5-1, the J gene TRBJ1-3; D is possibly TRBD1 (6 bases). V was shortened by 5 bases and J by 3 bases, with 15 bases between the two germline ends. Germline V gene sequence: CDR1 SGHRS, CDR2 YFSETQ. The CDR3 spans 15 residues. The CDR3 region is CASSYREGGGNTIYF. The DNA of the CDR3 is TGCGCCAGCAGTTACAGGGAGGGAGGTGGAAACACCATATATTTT.

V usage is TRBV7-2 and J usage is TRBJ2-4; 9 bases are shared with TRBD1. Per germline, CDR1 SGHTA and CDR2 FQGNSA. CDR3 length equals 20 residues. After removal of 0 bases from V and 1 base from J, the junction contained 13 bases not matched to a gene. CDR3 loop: CASSLAHPADRGIAKNIQYF. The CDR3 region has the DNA TGTGCCAGCAGCTTAGCCCACCCAGCCGACAGGGGGATTGCCAAAAACATTCAGTACTTC. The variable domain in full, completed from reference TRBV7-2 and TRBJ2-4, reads GAGVSQSPSNKVTEKGKDVELRCDPISGHTALYWYRQSLGQGLEFLIYFQGNSAPDKSGLPSDRFSAERTGGSVSTLTIQRTQQEDSAVYLCASSLAHPADRGIAKNIQYFGAGTRLSVL.

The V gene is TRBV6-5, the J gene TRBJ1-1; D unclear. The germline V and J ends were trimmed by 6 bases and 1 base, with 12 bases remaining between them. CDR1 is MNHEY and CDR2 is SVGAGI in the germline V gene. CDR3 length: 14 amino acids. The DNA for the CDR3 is TGTGCCAGCAGCTCACGGAGGCGGAACACTGAAGCTTTCTTT. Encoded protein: CASSSRRRNTEAFF.

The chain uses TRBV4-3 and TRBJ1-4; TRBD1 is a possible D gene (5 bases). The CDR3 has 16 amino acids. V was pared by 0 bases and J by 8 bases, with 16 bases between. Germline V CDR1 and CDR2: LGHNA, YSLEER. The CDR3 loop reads CASSQDSGGEREKLFF. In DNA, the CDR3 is TGCGCCAGCAGCCAAGATAGTGGAGGGGAAAGGGAAAAACTGTTTTTT.

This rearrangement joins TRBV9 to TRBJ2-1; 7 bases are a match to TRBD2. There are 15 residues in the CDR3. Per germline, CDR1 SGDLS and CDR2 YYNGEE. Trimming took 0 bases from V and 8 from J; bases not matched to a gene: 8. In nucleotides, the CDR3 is TGTGCCAGCAGCGTAGCCGGCGGGGGTCTCGATGAGCAGTTCTTC. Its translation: CASSVAGGGLDEQFF.

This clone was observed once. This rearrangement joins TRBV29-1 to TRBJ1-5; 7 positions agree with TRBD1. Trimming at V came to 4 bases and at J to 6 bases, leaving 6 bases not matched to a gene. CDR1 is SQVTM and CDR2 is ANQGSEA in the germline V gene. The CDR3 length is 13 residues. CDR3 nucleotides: TGCAGCGTTGTATCCTCAGGGGGTCAGCCCCAGCATTTT. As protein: CSVVSSGGQPQHF.

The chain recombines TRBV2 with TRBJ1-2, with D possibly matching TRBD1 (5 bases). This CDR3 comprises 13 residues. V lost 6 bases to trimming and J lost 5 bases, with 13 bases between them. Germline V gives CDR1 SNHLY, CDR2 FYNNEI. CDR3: CASSKGHFYGYTF. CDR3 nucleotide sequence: TGTGCCAGCAGCAAAGGACACTTTTATGGCTACACCTTC.

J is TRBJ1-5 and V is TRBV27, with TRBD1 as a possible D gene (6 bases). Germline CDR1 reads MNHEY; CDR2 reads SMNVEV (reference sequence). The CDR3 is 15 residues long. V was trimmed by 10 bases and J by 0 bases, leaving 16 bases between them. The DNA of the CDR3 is TGTGCCACCAGGGGCTCTCTCTATAGCAATCAGCCCCAGCATTTT. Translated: CATRGSLYSNQPQHF.